The 10 T cell receptor beta chains listed next were all sequenced from one sample in a study of cytomegalovirus exposure and HLA in healthy donors. PCR employed 60 Vbeta and 13 Jbeta primers. This table comes from immunoSEQ multiplex PCR, and its TCRdb copy is limited to in-frame clones, with some not included. Its listing shows fewer than 75,000 clones. Input material: PBMCs. The receptors shown here come from a boy aged 5-17 years in good health and CMV-seronegative.

The V gene is TRBV11-2, the J gene TRBJ2-7, with 7 bases aligning to TRBD1. Germline loops: CDR1 SGHAT, CDR2 FQNNGV. CDR3 length equals 15 residues. V lost 0 bases, J lost 13 bases, and 15 bases stayed unmatched. CDR3 residues: CASSLEDRTFEFSYF. DNA of the CDR3: TGTGCCAGCAGCTTAGAGGACAGGACTTTCGAATTTTCCTACTTC.

The CDR3 region is CASTHRENTEAFF. The CDR3, as DNA: TGTGCCAGCACTCACAGGGAGAACACTGAAGCTTTCTTT. V gene TRBV5-6 combines with J gene TRBJ1-1; D possibly corresponds to TRBD1 (6 bases). CDR3 length equals 13 residues. Trimming shortened V by 6 bases and J by 1 base, and 10 bases separated the two germline ends. In germline, CDR1 is SGHDT, CDR2 YYEEEE.

The chain recombines TRBV2 with TRBJ1-6, with TRBD1 identical over 9 bases. Looked up from germline, CDR1 is SNHLY and CDR2 is FYNNEI. This CDR3 is 16 amino acids long. Trimming at V came to 5 bases and at J to 4 bases, leaving 6 bases not matched to a gene. The CDR3 spells CASSSTTGGYNSPLHF. CDR3 sequence (DNA): TGTGCCAGCAGTTCGACGACAGGGGGGTATAATTCACCCCTCCACTTT.

The genes are TRBV27 and TRBJ2-7, with a possible D match to TRBD1 (6 bases). The CDR3 sequence is 13 residues long. V lost 5 bases, J lost 6 bases, and 14 bases lay in between. The germline V gene has CDR1 MNHEY and CDR2 SMNVEV (reference sequence). In DNA, the CDR3 is TGTGCCAGCAGTCTTCAGGGGAAACGCGAGCAGTACTTC. Translated, it gives CASSLQGKREQYF.

The chain is built from TRBV9 and TRBJ2-5; 11 nucleotides line up with TRBD2. The germline CDR1 and CDR2 sequences are SGDLS and YYNGEE. V lost 2 bases and J lost 1; bases outside the gene matches: 7. The CDR3 is 17 amino acids. The CDR3 sequence is CASSVTLAGGGQETQYF. The CDR3 nucleotides read TGTGCCAGCAGCGTCACTTTAGCGGGAGGGGGCCAAGAGACCCAGTACTTC.

The genes are TRBV6-6 and TRBJ2-7; 8 positions match TRBD1. The junction had 2 bases not matched to a gene; V was cut back by 10 bases and J by 0 bases. Looked up from germline, CDR1 is MNHNY and CDR2 is SVGAGI (reference sequence). The CDR3 runs to 12 residues. Written as DNA, the CDR3 is TGTGCCACCAGGGGGCCCTCCTACGAGCAGTACTTC. Protein: CATRGPSYEQYF.

This chain links TRBV9 with TRBJ2-3; 7 bases fit TRBD2. CDR3 length equals 13 residues. Per germline, CDR1 SGDLS and CDR2 YYNGEE. Trimming took 7 bases from V and 5 from J; bases not matched to a gene: 7. CDR3 loop: CASGAGDKDTQYF. The DNA of the CDR3 is TGTGCCAGCGGGGCGGGAGATAAAGATACGCAGTATTTT.

This sequence joins TRBV9 and TRBJ1-2, with D possibly matching TRBD1 (5 bases). Germline V lookup: CDR1 SGDLS, CDR2 YYNGEE. V was clipped by 2 bases and J by 8 bases, with 16 bases between them. The CDR3 loop spans 14 amino acids. In nucleotides, the CDR3 is TGTGCCAGCAGCGTCTCAGTCGAAGGGGCAGGCTACACCTTC. Translating it yields CASSVSVEGAGYTF. The whole variable domain, filled in from reference TRBV9 and TRBJ1-2, reads DSGVTQTPKHLITATGQRVTLRCSPRSGDLSVYWYQQSLDQGLQFLIQYYNGEERAKGNILERFSAQQFPDLHSELNLSSLELGDSALYFCASSVSVEGAGYTFGSGTRLTVV.

CDR3 in amino acids: CASSVGAGGRNGELFF. In DNA form, the CDR3 reads TGTGCCAGCAGCGTAGGGGCGGGAGGGCGGAACGGGGAGCTGTTTTTT. The J gene is TRBJ2-2, the V gene TRBV9, with 9 bases that match TRBD2. The CDR3 runs 16 residues. Germline V gene lookup returns CDR1 SGDLS and CDR2 YYNGEE. J lost 7 bases, V lost 0 bases, and 7 bases had no gene match.

The J gene is TRBJ1-1, the V gene TRBV5-1; D gene ambiguous. The CDR3 contains 16 residues. Deletions cut 0 bases from V and 2 bases from J, with 14 bases between. Germline values: CDR1 SGHRS, CDR2 YFSETQ. CDR3 region: CASSLEVYGRNTEAFF. CDR3 nucleotides: TGCGCCAGCAGCTTGGAGGTTTATGGGAGAAACACTGAAGCTTTCTTT.